This passage covers 14 T cell receptor beta chains from one sample sequenced in a study of shared clonotypes between healthy human individuals. Naivety among CD8 cells was defined by CD45RO negativity and positive CCR7 selection, thereby excluding terminally differentiated effector memory CD45RA+ cells. Generated by immunoSEQ multiplex PCR, the TCRdb table keeps only in-frame clones and is missing some. The table lists about 1,800,000 clones, about 94% of them singletons. The specimen was naive CD8+ T cells sorted from blood. Receptors were obtained from a man aged 18 to 29 in good health.

The chain couples TRBV19 to TRBJ2-7; a possible D gene is TRBD2 (6 bases). Germline CDR1 is LNHDA and CDR2 is SQIVND (reference sequence). There are 15 residues in the CDR3. Trimming shortened V by 0 bases and J by 4 bases, and 13 bases separated the two germline ends. Here the CDR3 reads CASSIDGGVGYEQYF. The CDR3 DNA is TGTGCCAGTAGTATAGACGGGGGAGTCGGTTACGAGCAGTACTTC. Looking up the rest from reference TRBV19 and TRBJ2-7 gives the full variable domain: DGGITQSPKYLFRKEGQNVTLSCEQNLNHDAMYWYRQDPGQGLRLIYYSQIVNDFQKGDIAEGYSVSREKKESFPLTVTSAQKNPTAFYLCASSIDGGVGYEQYFGPGTRLTVT.

This clone was found once. The chain links TRBV27 to TRBJ2-2, with D possibly TRBD1 on 7 matching bases. V lost 3 bases to trimming and J lost 5 bases, with 10 bases between them. The CDR3 is 14 residues long. The germline gives CDR1 MNHEY, CDR2 SMNVEV (reference sequence). The CDR3, as DNA: TGTGCCAGCAGTTTGCGGGACAGTACCGGGGAGCTGTTTTTT. Translating it yields CASSLRDSTGELFF.

This rearrangement joins TRBV28 to TRBJ1-2; TRBD1 is a possible D gene (5 bases). The CDR3 is 13 amino acids. CDR1 is MDHEN, CDR2 SYDVKM, per germline. V was cut by 7 bases and J by 6 bases, with 15 bases left in between. In DNA form, the CDR3 reads TGTGCCAGCACCTTGGGGGGAGCGGATGGCTACACCTTC. The encoded protein is CASTLGGADGYTF.

This clone was counted a single time. The V and J genes are TRBV29-1 and TRBJ2-7, with 7 bases identical to TRBD2. CDR1 SQVTM and CDR2 ANQGSEA come from the germline V gene. The length of the CDR3 is 13 residues. The V gene end was trimmed by 6 bases and the J gene end by 0 bases; junction bases not matched to a gene: 5. The CDR3 region is CSVASGASYEQYF. DNA for the CDR3: TGCAGCGTCGCCAGCGGGGCCTCCTACGAGCAGTACTTC.

The V and J genes are TRBV28 and TRBJ2-5; 10 bases map to TRBD2. V lost 4 bases and J lost 4; bases outside the gene matches: 6. Germline CDR1 reads MDHEN; CDR2 reads SYDVKM. The CDR3 sequence is 15 residues long. The DNA for the CDR3 is TGTGCCAGCAGTTGGAGCGGGGGGGCCTCAGAGACCCAGTACTTC. Residues: CASSWSGGASETQYF.

J is TRBJ2-7 and V is TRBV5-4; a weak D match, TRBD1 (5 bases). V gave up 0 bases and J gave up 4 bases, with 17 bases separating them. Germline values: CDR1 SGHNT, CDR2 YYREEE (reference sequence). The CDR3 totals 16 residues. CDR3 loop: CASSLAFGFRGYEQYF. The CDR3, as DNA: TGTGCCAGCAGCTTGGCTTTTGGGTTTAGGGGATACGAGCAGTACTTC.

This rearrangement joins TRBV7-9 to TRBJ2-7; unclear D gene. The CDR3 is 14 amino acids. Between the trimmed V and J ends, which lost 1 base and 2 bases, there was a span of 9 bases. Germline V gene sequence: CDR1 SEHNR, CDR2 FQNEAQ (reference sequence). CDR3 loop: CASSLEVDPYEQYF. Here the CDR3 DNA reads TGTGCCAGCAGCTTAGAGGTGGATCCCTACGAGCAGTACTTC.

The rearrangement uses TRBV27 and TRBJ2-2; no definite D call. CDR1 MNHEY and CDR2 SMNVEV come from the germline V gene (reference sequence). V was clipped by 7 bases and J by 7 bases, with 13 bases between them. The CDR3 has 13 residues. The CDR3 loop reads CASTLRFVGELFF. CDR3 coding DNA: TGTGCCAGCACCCTTAGATTCGTCGGGGAGCTGTTTTTT.

The V gene is TRBV5-1, the J gene TRBJ2-7; D is unclear. Germline loops: CDR1 SGHRS, CDR2 YFSETQ. Trimming cost V 0 bases and J 5 bases, with 6 bases left between them. The CDR3 contains 12 residues. The CDR3 here is CASSLDLDEQYF. The DNA of the CDR3 is TGCGCCAGCAGCTTGGATCTGGACGAGCAGTACTTC.

The chain couples TRBV2 to TRBJ2-3; D is undetermined. V was trimmed by 11 bases and J by 5 bases, leaving 17 bases between them. The CDR3 is 13 amino acids. Germline V lookup: CDR1 SNHLY, CDR2 FYNNEI. CDR3: CAARPQWGDTQYF. As DNA, the CDR3 is TGTGCCGCACGCCCCCAGTGGGGAGATACGCAGTATTTT.

The chain couples TRBV7-6 to TRBJ2-3; the D is unclear. CDR3 length: 15 residues. Trimming stripped 1 base from V and 4 bases from J, with 12 bases between. Germline V gene lookup returns CDR1 SGHVS and CDR2 FNYEAQ. CDR3 bases: TGTGCCAGCAGCTTAGGGGCAGAGACGGCAGATACGCAGTATTTT. As protein: CASSLGAETADTQYF.

This clone was seen only once. This chain links TRBV7-6 with TRBJ1-4; 8 nucleotides line up with TRBD1. The CDR3 is 18 amino acids. J gave up 4 bases and V 7 bases, and 17 bases lay outside the gene matches. Germline loops: CDR1 SGHVS, CDR2 FNYEAQ. DNA of the CDR3: TGTGCCAGCACCCCCTACATAATAACGACAGGGGATAATGAAAAACTGTTTTTT. Translation gives CASTPYIITTGDNEKLFF.

J is TRBJ1-2 and V is TRBV9, with a possible D match to TRBD1 (5 bases). The CDR3 length is 16 residues. Germline CDR1 is SGDLS and CDR2 is YYNGEE. V lost 5 bases to trimming and J lost 6 bases, with 23 bases between them. CDR3 DNA: TGTGCCAGCAGTAACCCCCCGGAGGGGAATATTAATGGCTACACCTTC. Its protein is CASSNPPEGNINGYTF. The variable domain in full, completed from reference TRBV9 and TRBJ1-2, reads DSGVTQTPKHLITATGQRVTLRCSPRSGDLSVYWYQQSLDQGLQFLIQYYNGEERAKGNILERFSAQQFPDLHSELNLSSLELGDSALYFCASSNPPEGNINGYTFGSGTRLTVV.

The J gene is TRBJ1-5, the V gene TRBV6-5, with D hard to call. V was clipped by 2 bases and J by 0 bases, with 8 bases between them. The CDR3 totals 15 residues. Germline assignment: CDR1 MNHEY and CDR2 SVGAGI. The CDR3 coding sequence is TGTGCCAGCAGTTACGGCCACAATAGCAATCAGCCCCAGCATTTT. Protein product: CASSYGHNSNQPQHF.